This T cell receptor (beta chain) was profiled in a study of T cells in Graves' hyperthyroidism and ophthalmopathy (dated by TCRdb to between 2017 and 2020). At the level of the whole study: Peripheral blood was collected at initial diagnosis, before any treatment. To identify TCR V-J signatures that set the groups apart, the researchers used a discovery cohort of 100 patients, made up of 40 to 45 with Graves' ophthalmopathy and about 60 with stable Graves' hyperthyroidism. Prospective prediction of ophthalmopathy was tested in an independent validation cohort consisting of fewer than 20 hyperthyroidism patients and more than 15 patients who later progressed to ophthalmopathy. The 95 to 100 discovery patients were randomly split 7:3 into training and test sets. Thyroid tissue and blood T-cell repertoires from roughly six Graves' hyperthyroidism patients were also compared in the study. After blood sampling, hyperthyroidism patients were treated with methimazole at a starting dose of 30 mg daily, and ophthalmopathy patients were treated with high-dose intravenous methylprednisolone. The paper reports TCR Vbeta CDR3 sequencing of some 140 peripheral blood samples: 40 to 45 ophthalmopathy, under 80 hyperthyroidism and 17 progressor patients. Study-level results and caveats: No statistical method was used to fix the sample size in advance, and group allocation was not hidden from the investigators. Most expanded thyroid clonotypes (frequency above 0.001) were also detected in blood, a finding suggesting that blood repertoires may reflect thyroid immune responses. In validation, progression to ophthalmopathy was predicted by the model with 70.59% sensitivity and 72% to 85% specificity, a median of roughly six months before onset. Ophthalmopathy was separated from stable hyperthyroidism by a 13 V-J signature model, with over 85% sensitivity and about 81% specificity obtained in cross-validation and 80%/75% obtained in testing.

Ophthalmopathy patients had moderately to severely active disease, with a Clinical Activity Score of 3 or more, a NOSPECS grade of 4 or more, and a disease duration of less than 3 months. The study excluded patients with uncontrolled infections, other autoimmune diseases, pregnancy or lactation. Clinical symptoms, serum thyroxine and TRAb, thyroid ultrasound, and orbital computed tomography formed the basis for the diagnoses. Ficoll-Paque density gradient centrifugation was used to isolate PBMCs from 8 to 10 ml of fresh peripheral blood. Trizol reagent was used to extract total RNA, and RNA quality was then checked on an Agilent 2100 Bioanalyzer. The CDR3 runs 16 residues from the cysteine to the phenylalanine. This entry keeps only the CDR3 DNA: 48 bases, framed from base 1. CDR1 and CDR2 were assigned from the germline V gene (reference sequence) as LNHNV and YYDKDF. A distance of 11 bases separates the germline ends of V and J, which lose 1 base and 2 bases respectively.

The TCR beta CDR3 regions were amplified from RNA transcripts. The TCR CDR3 was subjected to a first round of RT-PCR using the HTBI primer set and the Qiagen OneStep RT-PCR kit. A second multiplex PCR round built the libraries, followed by size selection and purification. Libraries were sequenced paired-end with 100 bp reads on an Illumina HiSeq2000. In the paper's pipeline: SOAPnuke was used to process the raw data, with reads discarded if the reads contained adapters or uncalled bases, had a mean Phred below 15, or lacked an exact constant-primer or identifier match. High-quality paired reads were merged with COPE v1.2.5, and unique nucleotide sequences were defined as clonotypes. Clonotypes were aligned to IMGT TRBV, TRBD and TRBJ reference segments using MiTCR v1.1. Only V-J combinations with frequency above 0.0001, covering roughly 99% of repertoires, were analysed. A TCS score was defined as the ratio between F50 (clonal expansion) and ExV (chaos), using BLOSUM62-based TCRdist between CDR3 peptides within each V-J. Welch's t-statistics and random forest reduced fewer than 550 V-J features to roughly 13, which were used in a naive Bayes classifier (R e1071). TCRdb trimmed the raw reads at Q25, called clones with MiXCR and kept productive beta chains. Identical CDR3 protein sequences are pooled into one entry, listed with their most common genes and DNA. TCRdb's processing, not the study's, gives the V and J calls here. The sample contains a few hundred thousand distinct CDR3 sequences, approximately 14% of them found a single time. The top ten constitute around a fifth of the sample.

This clonotype was observed many times. Its cognate antigen has yet to be identified. Per-base qualities were not stored, and no clone one base away is much larger. The receptor chain draws on TRBV15 and TRBJ1-4; the D gene is perhaps TRBD1, from 5 matching bases. Material: blood. The source of this sequence is a woman aged 30 to 39 with Graves' ophthalmopathy. The bases are TGTGCCACCAGCAGAGTTCAGGGCGCGACTAATGAAAAACTGTTTTTT. Its protein product is CATSRVQGATNEKLFF.